These 9 T cell receptor beta chains originate from one sample sequenced in a study of cytomegalovirus exposure and HLA in healthy donors. The PCR had 60 Vbeta and 13 Jbeta primers. The data were produced by immunoSEQ multiplex PCR, yet TCRdb's version contains in-frame clones alone and is incomplete. This sample's table reports some 21,000 clones. Input material: PBMCs. The origin of the receptors is a man in his 60s in good health and CMV-seropositive.

This rearrangement joins TRBV4-2 to TRBJ2-3; TRBD2 is a possible D gene (5 bases). With 4 bases removed from V and 2 bases from J, the gap between germline ends came to 10 bases. Germline lookup yields CDR1 LGHNA and CDR2 YNFKEQ. CDR3 length equals 14 residues. The CDR3 region is CASSPGGYTDTQYF. CDR3 bases: TGTGCCAGCAGCCCAGGAGGATACACAGATACGCAGTATTTT.

About this clone itself: The sample carries other DNA sequences with the same CDR3. The V gene is TRBV5-1, the J gene TRBJ2-1; 8 positions match TRBD2. Germline V gene lookup returns CDR1 SGHRS and CDR2 YFSETQ. The CDR3 spans 15 residues. J lost 3 bases, V lost 3 bases, and 5 bases had no gene match. CDR3 sequence (DNA): TGCGCCAGCAGCTCCGGACTAGCCGTCTACAATGAGCAGTTCTTC. It translates to CASSSGLAVYNEQFF.

This rearrangement joins TRBV20-1 to TRBJ2-1, with D unclear. Germline loops: CDR1 DFQATT, CDR2 SNEGSKA (reference sequence). Trimming pared 6 bases from V and 7 bases from J, leaving 7 bases between. The CDR3 is 10 residues long. The CDR3 sequence is CSAQRNEQFF. The CDR3 DNA is TGCAGTGCCCAGAGGAATGAGCAGTTCTTC.

For this clone: An end of the junction differs from the germline gene, which may be a read error. This sequence joins TRBV4-1 and TRBJ2-5, with D unclear. The CDR3 is made up of 13 amino acids. Germline V CDR1 and CDR2: MGHRA, YSYEKL. The CDR3: CASSPTNQENQYF. The CDR3 DNA sequence: TGCGCCAGCAGCCCCACCAACCAAGAGAACCAGTACTTC.

This sequence joins TRBV18 and TRBJ1-1, with 7 bases that match TRBD1. The V segment lost 3 bases and the J segment 2 bases; nucleotides outside the gene matches: 6. The CDR3 runs 15 residues. CDR1 and CDR2 from the germline V gene are KGHSH and LQKENI. CDR3 amino acids: CASSPSGQANTEAFF. The DNA for the CDR3 is TGTGCCAGCTCACCCTCAGGACAGGCCAACACTGAAGCTTTCTTT.

V is TRBV6-4 and J is TRBJ1-1; weak D call: TRBD1 (6 bases). This CDR3 region has 13 residues. Germline lookup yields CDR1 MRHNA and CDR2 SNTAGT. The germline V and J ends were trimmed by 8 bases and 3 bases, with 13 bases remaining between them. The CDR3 protein is CASGLRTDTEAFF. The DNA for the CDR3 is TGTGCCAGCGGCCTTCGGACAGACACTGAAGCTTTCTTT.

V usage is TRBV4-2 and J usage is TRBJ1-5; 8 nucleotides align to TRBD1. The CDR3 extends over 19 amino acids. V trimming: 1 base; J trimming: 4 bases; junction bases outside the gene matches: 15. Germline loops: CDR1 LGHNA, CDR2 YNFKEQ. CDR3 nucleotides: TGTGCCAGCAGCCAAGTTGGTAGTTGGACAGGGATGGGAAATCAGCCCCAGCATTTT. As protein: CASSQVGSWTGMGNQPQHF.

V and J are TRBV6-5 and TRBJ2-5; 11 bases match TRBD2. Germline CDR1 and CDR2: MNHEY and SVGAGI. V dropped 6 bases and J dropped 1; count of bases not matched to a gene: 4. The CDR3 is 15 amino acids. The CDR3 loop reads CASRRTSGPQETQYF. The CDR3 DNA is TGTGCCAGCAGACGGACTAGCGGGCCCCAAGAGACCCAGTACTTC.

The J gene is TRBJ2-1, the V gene TRBV7-9; D is perhaps TRBD2 (5 bases). Germline V lookup: CDR1 SEHNR, CDR2 FQNEAQ (reference sequence). V lost 5 bases and J 3 bases, leaving 8 bases between the germline ends. The CDR3 is 13 residues long. CDR3 in amino acids: CASSARDYNEQFF. The CDR3 region has the DNA TGTGCCAGCAGCGCCCGGGACTACAATGAGCAGTTCTTC.